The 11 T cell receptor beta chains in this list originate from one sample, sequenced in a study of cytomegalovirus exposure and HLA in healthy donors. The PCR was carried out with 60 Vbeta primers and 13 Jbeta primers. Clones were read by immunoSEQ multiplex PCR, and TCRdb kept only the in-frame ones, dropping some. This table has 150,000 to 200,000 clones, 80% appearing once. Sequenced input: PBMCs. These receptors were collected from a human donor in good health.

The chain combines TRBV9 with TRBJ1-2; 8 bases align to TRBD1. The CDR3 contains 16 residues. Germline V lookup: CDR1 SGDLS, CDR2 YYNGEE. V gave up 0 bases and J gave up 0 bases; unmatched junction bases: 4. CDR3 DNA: TGTGCCAGCAGCGTAGGCGTACAGGGGGCTAACTATGGCTACACCTTC. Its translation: CASSVGVQGANYGYTF.

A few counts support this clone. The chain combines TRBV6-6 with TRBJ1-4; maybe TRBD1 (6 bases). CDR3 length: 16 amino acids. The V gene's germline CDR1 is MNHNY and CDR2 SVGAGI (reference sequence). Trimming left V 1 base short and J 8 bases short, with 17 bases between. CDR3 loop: CASSYFLQGSGEKLFF. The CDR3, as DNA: TGTGCCAGCAGTTACTTTCTACAGGGTAGTGGAGAAAAACTGTTTTTT.

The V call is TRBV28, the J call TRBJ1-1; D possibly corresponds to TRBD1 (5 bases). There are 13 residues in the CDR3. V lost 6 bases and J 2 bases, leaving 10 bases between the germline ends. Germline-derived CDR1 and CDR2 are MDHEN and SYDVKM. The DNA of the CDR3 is TGTGCCAGCAGGTCTAGGGGAAACACTGAAGCTTTCTTT. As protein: CASRSRGNTEAFF.

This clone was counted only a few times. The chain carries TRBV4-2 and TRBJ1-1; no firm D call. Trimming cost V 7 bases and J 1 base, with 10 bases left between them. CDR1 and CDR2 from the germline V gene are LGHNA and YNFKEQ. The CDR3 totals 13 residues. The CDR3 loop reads CASTGSGNTEAFF. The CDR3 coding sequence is TGTGCCAGCACCGGAAGCGGGAACACTGAAGCTTTCTTT.

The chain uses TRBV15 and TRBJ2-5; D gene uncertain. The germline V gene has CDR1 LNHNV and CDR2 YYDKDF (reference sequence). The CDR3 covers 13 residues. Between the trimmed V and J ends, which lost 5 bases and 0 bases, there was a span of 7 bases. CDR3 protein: CATSVDNQETQYF. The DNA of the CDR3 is TGTGCCACCAGCGTCGACAACCAAGAGACCCAGTACTTC.

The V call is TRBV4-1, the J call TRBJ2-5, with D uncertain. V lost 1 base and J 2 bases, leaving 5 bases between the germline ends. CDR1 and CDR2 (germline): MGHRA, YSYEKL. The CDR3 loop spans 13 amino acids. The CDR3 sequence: CASSQAQQETQYF. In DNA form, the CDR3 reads TGCGCCAGCAGCCAAGCCCAGCAAGAGACCCAGTACTTC.

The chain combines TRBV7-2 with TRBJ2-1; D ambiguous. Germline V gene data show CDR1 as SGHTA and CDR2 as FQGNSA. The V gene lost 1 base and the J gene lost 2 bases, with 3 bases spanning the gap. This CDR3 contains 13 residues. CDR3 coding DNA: TGTGCCAGCAGCTTAGATACCTACAATGAGCAGTTCTTC. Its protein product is CASSLDTYNEQFF.

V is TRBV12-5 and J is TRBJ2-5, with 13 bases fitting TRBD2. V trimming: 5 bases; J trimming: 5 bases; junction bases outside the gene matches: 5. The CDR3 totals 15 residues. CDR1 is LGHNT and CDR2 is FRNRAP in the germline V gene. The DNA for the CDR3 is TGTGCTAGTGGTCCGGGGACTAGCGGGGTGGAGACCCAGTACTTC. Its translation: CASGPGTSGVETQYF.

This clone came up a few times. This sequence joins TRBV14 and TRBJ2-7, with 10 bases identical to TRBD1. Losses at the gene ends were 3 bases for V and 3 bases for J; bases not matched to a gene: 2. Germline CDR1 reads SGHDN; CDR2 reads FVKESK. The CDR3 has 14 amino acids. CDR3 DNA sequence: TGTGCCAGCAGCCATGGGACAGGGGACTACGAGCAGTACTTC. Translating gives CASSHGTGDYEQYF.

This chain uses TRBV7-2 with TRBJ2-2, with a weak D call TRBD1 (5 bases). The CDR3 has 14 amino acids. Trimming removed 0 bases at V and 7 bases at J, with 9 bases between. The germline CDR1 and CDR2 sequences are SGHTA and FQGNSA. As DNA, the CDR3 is TGTGCCAGCAGCTTAGCAGGGGTCGGCGGGGAGCTGTTTTTT. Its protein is CASSLAGVGGELFF.

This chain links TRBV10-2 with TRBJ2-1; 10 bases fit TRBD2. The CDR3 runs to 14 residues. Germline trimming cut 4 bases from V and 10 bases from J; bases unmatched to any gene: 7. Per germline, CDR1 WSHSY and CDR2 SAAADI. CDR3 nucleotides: TGCGCCAGCAGTGCAGCGGGGGGGAACTGGGAGCAGTTCTTC. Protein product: CASSAAGGNWEQFF.